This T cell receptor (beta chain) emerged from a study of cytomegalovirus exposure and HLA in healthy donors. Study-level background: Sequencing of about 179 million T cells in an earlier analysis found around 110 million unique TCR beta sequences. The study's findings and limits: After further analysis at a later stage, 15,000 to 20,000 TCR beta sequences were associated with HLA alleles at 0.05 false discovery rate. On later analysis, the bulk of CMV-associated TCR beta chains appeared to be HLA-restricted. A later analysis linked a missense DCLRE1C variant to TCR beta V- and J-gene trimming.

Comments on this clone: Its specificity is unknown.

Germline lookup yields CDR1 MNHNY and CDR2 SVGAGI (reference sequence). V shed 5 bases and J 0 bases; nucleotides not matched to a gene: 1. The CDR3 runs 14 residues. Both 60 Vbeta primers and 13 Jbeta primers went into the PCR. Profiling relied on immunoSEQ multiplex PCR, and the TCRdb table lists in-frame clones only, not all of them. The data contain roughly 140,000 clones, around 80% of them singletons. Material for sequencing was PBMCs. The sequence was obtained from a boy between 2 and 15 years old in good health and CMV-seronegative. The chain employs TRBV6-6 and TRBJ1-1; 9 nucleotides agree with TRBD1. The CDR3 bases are TGTGCCAGCAGTGACAGGGGGATGAACACTGAAGCTTTCTTT. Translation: CASSDRGMNTEAFF.